The clone carrying this T cell receptor beta chain was detected ten times or more. Preparation of the TCRbeta library was carried out with unique molecular identifiers. TCRdb analysed the PCR reads with MiXCR anew, one entry per CDR3 protein. Of 200,000 to 250,000 distinct CDR3 sequences listed, 12% were seen once; the top ten hold around 3%. This entry belongs to a study of T-cell reconstitution after alpha-beta-depleted transplantation in children. Germline loops: CDR1 MDHEN, CDR2 SYDVKM. The CDR3 covers 13 residues. Trimming took 7 bases from V and 15 from J, leaving 22 bases between them. The receptor was derived from a human donor who donated a stem cell graft to a child with acute lymphoblastic leukemia. The chain joins TRBV28 to TRBJ2-4; D is possibly TRBD1 (5 bases). Source: PBMCs from the stem cell graft donor, taken from the stem cell graft. The CDR3 DNA sequence: TGTGCCAGCACAAGTAGGGGCTACCAGAACCCGTACTTC. Residues: CASTSRGYQNPYF.